The 5 T cell receptor beta chains in this list originate from one sample, sequenced in a study of monozygotic twins with inflammatory bowel disease. TCRdb re-called the 5' RACE reads and gives one entry per CDR3 protein, without DNA. Listed are roughly 150,000 distinct CDR3 sequences; approximately 1.2% falls within the top ten. Sequences were obtained from blood. Receptors were obtained from a human donor with ulcerative colitis or Crohn's disease, or a healthy co-twin of an affected twin (not recorded which).

The rearrangement uses TRBV28 and TRBJ2-3; TCRdb picks TRBD2, but there is no DNA to check that call. Germline V CDR1 and CDR2: MDHEN, SYDVKM. The CDR3 spans 15 residues. The CDR3 protein is CASSGGLAGVDTQYF.

This chain links TRBV6-1 with TRBJ2-7; the TCRdb D gene call, TRBD2, has no DNA to confirm it. Germline V CDR1 and CDR2: MNHNS, SASEGT. This CDR3 region has 14 residues. CDR3 region: CASSQAGGTNEQYF.

The chain is built from TRBV5-1 and TRBJ2-1; TCRdb's D gene call, TRBD1, goes unchecked for lack of DNA. Germline CDR1 reads SGHRS; CDR2 reads YFSETQ. The CDR3 totals 15 residues. The CDR3 spells CASSLMSSPYNEQFF.

This chain joins TRBV27 and TRBJ2-7; TCRdb returns TRBD2, unconfirmable since there is no DNA. CDR3 size: 15 residues. The germline CDR1 and CDR2 sequences are MNHEY and SMNVEV (reference sequence). CDR3 sequence reads: CTSSLTSWRGNEQYF.

The chain carries TRBV5-1 and TRBJ2-5. The CDR3 sequence is 13 residues long. Germline V gene sequence: CDR1 SGHRS, CDR2 YFSETQ. The CDR3: CASSWGSEETQYF.